These 4 T cell receptor beta chains share one sample of origin, sequenced in a study of blood T cell repertoires in COVID-19. Using immunoSEQ multiplex PCR, the repertoire was profiled, and TCRdb retains in-frame clones only, with some absent. The sample holds about 35,000 clones; around four fifths are singletons and the top ten take about 3.9%. The specimen was peripheral blood. Source of these receptors: a man aged 45 to 65 with acute or convalescent COVID-19.

The chain couples TRBV7-3 to TRBJ1-2; unclear D gene. This CDR3 has 15 amino acids. V dropped 5 bases and J dropped 2 bases, with 15 bases sitting between them. CDR1 and CDR2 from the germline V gene are SGHTA and FQGTGA. The DNA for the CDR3 is TGTGCCAGCAGCCAAAGTGGCAGGCTAAACTATGGCTACACCTTC. Amino acids: CASSQSGRLNYGYTF.

The chain carries TRBV6-6 and TRBJ1-2; weak D call: TRBD1 (5 bases). The V end was cut by 0 bases, the J end by 3 bases, with 14 bases between. Germline CDR1 is MNHNY and CDR2 is SVGAGI (reference sequence). This CDR3 region has 16 residues. CDR3 sequence: CASSYSTRVDDYGYTF. CDR3 DNA: TGTGCCAGCAGTTACTCGACCAGGGTCGACGACTATGGCTACACCTTC.

The chain is built from TRBV28 and TRBJ2-7; no firm D call. In germline, CDR1 is MDHEN, CDR2 SYDVKM. V lost 7 bases and J 3 bases, leaving 10 bases between the germline ends. The CDR3 is made up of 12 amino acids. The CDR3 loop is CASIVPLYEQYF. The CDR3 region has the DNA TGTGCCAGCATCGTTCCCCTCTACGAGCAGTACTTC.

This clone was seen just once. The chain couples TRBV9 to TRBJ2-4; D is unresolved. The germline V and J ends were trimmed by 7 bases and 3 bases, with 8 bases remaining between them. This CDR3 region has 12 residues. The germline gives CDR1 SGDLS, CDR2 YYNGEE. The CDR3, as DNA: TGTGCCAGCGCGAGCCACAAAAACATTCAGTACTTC. Amino acid sequence: CASASHKNIQYF.